This T cell receptor (beta chain) derives from a study of Ad26.COV2.S vaccination and SARS-CoV-2 variants. Looking at the study overall: Vaccine-arm donor from the placebo-controlled COV1001 Ad26.COV2.S trial.

Only in-frame clones appear in the TCRdb table, and some are missing; sequencing was by immunoSEQ multiplex PCR. The data hold 200,000 to 300,000 clones, with around 88% observed a single time. Trimming took 3 bases from V and 4 from J, leaving 12 bases between them. The CDR3 has 14 amino acids. Germline V gene data show CDR1 as SGHNT and CDR2 as YYREEE (reference sequence). The sample's treatment: 15 to 20 received Ad26.COV2.S at low or high dose, single or two shots; several received placebo; per-sample allocation not given. Day 63 after the first vaccine or placebo injection was the time point for sampling.

Sequenced here: peripheral blood, sampled in a trial of Ad26.COV2.S vaccine versus placebo. This sequence originates from a person aged 18 to 65 who received the Ad26.COV2.S COVID-19 vaccine or a placebo. The chain employs TRBV5-4 and TRBJ2-3, with a tentative D call TRBD1 (7 bases). CDR3 residues: CASSYQGGSDTQYF. CDR3 in DNA: TGTGCCAGCAGCTACCAGGGGGGATCAGATACGCAGTATTTT.